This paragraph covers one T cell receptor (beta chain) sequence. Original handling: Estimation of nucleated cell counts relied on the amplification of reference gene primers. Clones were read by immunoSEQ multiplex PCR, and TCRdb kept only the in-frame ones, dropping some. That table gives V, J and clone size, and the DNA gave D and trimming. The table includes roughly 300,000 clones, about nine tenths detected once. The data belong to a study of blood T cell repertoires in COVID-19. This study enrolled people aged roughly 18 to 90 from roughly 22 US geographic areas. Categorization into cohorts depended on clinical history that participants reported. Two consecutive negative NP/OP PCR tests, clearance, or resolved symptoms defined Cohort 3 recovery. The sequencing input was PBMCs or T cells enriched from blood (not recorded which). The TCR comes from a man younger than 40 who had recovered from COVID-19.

The CDR3 DNA follows: TGTGCCAGCAGTTTATTTGACGGGACAGGTGCCTATGGCTACACCTTC. Its translation is CASSLFDGTGAYGYTF. The chain links TRBV28 to TRBJ1-2; 8 bases are a match to TRBD1. Looked up from germline, CDR1 is MDHEN and CDR2 is SYDVKM. Losses at the gene ends were 1 base for V and 4 bases for J; bases not matched to a gene: 8. The CDR3 has 16 residues.